Below, 9 T cell receptor beta chains from the same sample are listed, as sequenced in a study of OX40 agonist ivuxolimab in advanced cancers. Libraries were prepared by immunoSEQ multiplex PCR; TCRdb keeps only in-frame clonotypes and omits some of them. The table includes 50,000 to 70,000 clones, 84% detected once. Here the sequenced sample was CD4+ or CD8+ T cells sorted from blood, taken in a trial of the OX40 agonist ivuxolimab. These receptors were taken from an adult with an advanced solid tumor such as melanoma, head and neck, liver or kidney cancer.

The chain links TRBV15 to TRBJ2-1, with unresolved D. Per germline, CDR1 LNHNV and CDR2 YYDKDF (reference sequence). This CDR3 contains 12 residues. The V end was cut by 8 bases, the J end by 9 bases, with 14 bases between. The CDR3 DNA reads as TGTGCCACCGCCGGTAATTGGGGTGAGCAGTTCTTC. Translated, it gives CATAGNWGEQFF.

The V and J genes are TRBV9 and TRBJ2-3; 9 bases agree with TRBD2. The CDR3 loop spans 16 amino acids. J lost 4 bases, V lost 0 bases, and 6 bases had no gene match. The V gene's germline CDR1 is SGDLS and CDR2 YYNGEE. The CDR3 bases are TGTGCCAGCAGCGTAGGTAGCGGGGGTGGCGCAGATACGCAGTATTTT. This codes for CASSVGSGGGADTQYF.

This sequence joins TRBV10-3 and TRBJ2-4, with 8 bases identical to TRBD1. The J segment lost 9 bases and the V segment lost 6 bases, leaving 10 bases of the junction unmatched. Germline V gene data show CDR1 as ENHRY and CDR2 as SYGVKD. This CDR3 has 14 amino acids. The CDR3 loop reads CAIRGGQGVAIQYF. The DNA for the CDR3 is TGTGCCATCAGAGGCGGACAGGGAGTAGCCATTCAGTACTTC.

This chain joins TRBV5-1 and TRBJ1-2; 8 bases agree with TRBD1. V lost 3 bases, J lost 3 bases, and 7 bases stayed unmatched. CDR1 and CDR2 (germline): SGHRS, YFSETQ. The CDR3 is 15 amino acids. The CDR3 DNA is TGCGCCAGCAGCTCCCAGGGGGCCTCTGACTATGGCTACACCTTC. This gives the protein CASSSQGASDYGYTF.

This clone appeared once. The V call is TRBV30, the J call TRBJ2-3, with 8 bases identical to TRBD1. The V and J ends lost 0 bases and 1 base, in that order; junction bases with no gene match: 3. The CDR3 length is 15 residues. Looked up from germline, CDR1 is GTSNPN and CDR2 is SVGIG (reference sequence). The CDR3 DNA sequence: TGTGCCTGGAGTGTGGTACAGGGGGGCACAGATACGCAGTATTTT. Translation: CAWSVVQGGTDTQYF.

The chain couples TRBV7-2 to TRBJ2-2, with D perhaps matching TRBD1 (5 bases). Germline CDR1 is SGHTA and CDR2 is FQGNSA. The V gene lost 5 bases and the J gene lost 4 bases, with 11 bases spanning the gap. The CDR3 sequence is 14 residues long. This CDR3 is CASSQGISTGELFF. Here the CDR3 DNA reads TGTGCCAGCAGCCAGGGTATTAGCACCGGGGAGCTGTTTTTT.

V gene TRBV28 combines with J gene TRBJ2-7, with D possibly TRBD2 on 5 matching bases. Trimming pared 6 bases from V and 4 bases from J, leaving 16 bases between. The V gene's germline CDR1 is MDHEN and CDR2 SYDVKM. CDR3 length equals 14 residues. The CDR3 DNA reads as TGTGCCAGCAGGCCCCCGGGTACGGGGTACGAGCAGTACTTC. Amino acid sequence: CASRPPGTGYEQYF. The full variable domain, rest sourced from reference TRBV28 and TRBJ2-7, is DVKVTQSSRYLVKRTGEKVFLECVQDMDHENMFWYRQDPGLGLRLIYFSYDVKMKEKGDIPEGYSVSREKKERFSLILESASTNQTSMYLCASRPPGTGYEQYFGPGTRLTVT.

The gene calls are TRBV30 and TRBJ1-3, with D unclear. The CDR3 runs 14 residues. V was clipped by 7 bases and J by 0 bases, with 13 bases between them. Germline values: CDR1 GTSNPN, CDR2 SVGIG (reference sequence). The DNA for the CDR3 is TGTGCCTCCAATACCCCAGGCTCTGGAAACACCATATATTTT. Translated: CASNTPGSGNTIYF.

There are a few counts of this clone. The genes are TRBV5-4 and TRBJ2-7, with TRBD1 identical over 7 bases. V shed 4 bases and J 7 bases; nucleotides not matched to a gene: 11. Germline CDR1 SGHNT, CDR2 YYREEE (reference sequence). This CDR3 is 14 amino acids long. The CDR3 loop reads CASSGAQGVGEQYF. In nucleotides, the CDR3 is TGTGCCAGCAGCGGCGCGCAGGGGGTGGGGGAGCAGTACTTC.